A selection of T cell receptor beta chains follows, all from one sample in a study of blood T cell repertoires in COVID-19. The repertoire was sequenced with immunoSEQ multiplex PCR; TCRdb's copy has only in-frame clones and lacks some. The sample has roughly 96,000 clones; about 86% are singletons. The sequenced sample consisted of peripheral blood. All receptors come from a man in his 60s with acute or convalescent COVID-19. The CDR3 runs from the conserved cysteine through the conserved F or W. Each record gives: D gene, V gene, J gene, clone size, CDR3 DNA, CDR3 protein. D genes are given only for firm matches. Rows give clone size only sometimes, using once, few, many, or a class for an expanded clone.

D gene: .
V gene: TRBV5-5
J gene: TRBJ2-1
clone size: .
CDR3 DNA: TGTGCCAGCAGCGTCGGTACTTTCTCCTACAATGAGCAGTTCTTC
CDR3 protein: CASSVGTFSYNEQFF

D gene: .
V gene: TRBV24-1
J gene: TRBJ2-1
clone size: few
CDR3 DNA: TGTGCCACCAGTGAAGACAGCCGGAAGAATGAGCAGTTCTTC
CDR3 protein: CATSEDSRKNEQFF

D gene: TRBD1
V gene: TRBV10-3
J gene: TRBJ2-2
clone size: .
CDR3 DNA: TGTGCCATCAGCCACAGGGGCGGGAACACCGGGGAGCTGTTTTTT
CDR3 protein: CAISHRGGNTGELFF

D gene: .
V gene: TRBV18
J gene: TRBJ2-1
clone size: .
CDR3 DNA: TGTGCCAGCTCACAGGAGCGGCTCTCCTACAATGAGCAGTTCTTC
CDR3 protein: CASSQERLSYNEQFF

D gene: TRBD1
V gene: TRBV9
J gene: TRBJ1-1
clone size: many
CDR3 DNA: TGTGCCAGCAGCGCTACCGGGACAGGGGGCGAAAAGCCTTTCTTT
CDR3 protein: CASSATGTGGEKPFF

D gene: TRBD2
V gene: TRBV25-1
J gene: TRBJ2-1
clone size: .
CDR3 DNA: TGTGCCAGCAGTGAAGAGCGGGGCACTTACAATGAGCAGTTCTTC
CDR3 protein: CASSEERGTYNEQFF

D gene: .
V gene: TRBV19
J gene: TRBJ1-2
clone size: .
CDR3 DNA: TGTGCCAGTAGTATTGAACGGTTCTATGGCTACACCTTC
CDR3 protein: CASSIERFYGYTF

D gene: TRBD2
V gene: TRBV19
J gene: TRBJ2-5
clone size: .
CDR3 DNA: TGTGCCAGTACCGGGACTAGCGGGGGTCAGACCCAGTACTTC
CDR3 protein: CASTGTSGGQTQYF

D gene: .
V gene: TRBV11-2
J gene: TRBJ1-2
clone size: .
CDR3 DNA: TGTGCCAGCAGCTCGCTCCCGCCTGAGAACTATGGCTACACCTTC
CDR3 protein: CASSSLPPENYGYTF

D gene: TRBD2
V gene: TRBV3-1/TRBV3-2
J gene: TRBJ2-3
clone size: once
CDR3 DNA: TGTGCCAGCAGCCTTTTGACTAGCGGGGGATCAGATACGCAGTATTTT
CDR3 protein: CASSLLTSGGSDTQYF

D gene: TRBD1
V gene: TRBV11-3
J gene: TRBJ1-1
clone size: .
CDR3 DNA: TGTGCCAGCAGCCGGGACAGCATACCAGAAGCTTTCTTT
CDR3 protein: CASSRDSIPEAFF

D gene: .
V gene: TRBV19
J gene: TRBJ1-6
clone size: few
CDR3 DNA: TGTGCCAGTAGTCCACACAGGGACCGTAATTCACCCCTCCACTTT
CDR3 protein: CASSPHRDRNSPLHF

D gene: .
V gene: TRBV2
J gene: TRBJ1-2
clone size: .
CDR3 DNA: TGTGCCAGCAGCCCCAGGGAAGGCTACACCTTC
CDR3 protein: CASSPREGYTF

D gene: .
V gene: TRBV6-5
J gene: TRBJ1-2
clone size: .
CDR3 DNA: TGTGCCAGCAGCAGGGGCAACTATGGCTACACCTTC
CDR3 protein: CASSRGNYGYTF

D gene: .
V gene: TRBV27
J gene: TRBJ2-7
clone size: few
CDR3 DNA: TGTGCCAGCAGTTTCTACCCCTCGGGGTACGAGCAGTACTTC
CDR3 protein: CASSFYPSGYEQYF

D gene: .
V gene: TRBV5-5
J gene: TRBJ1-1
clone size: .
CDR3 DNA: TGTGCCAGCAGCTTGGTTGGCGGAGCCAGAATGAACACTGAAGCTTTCTTT
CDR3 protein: CASSLVGGARMNTEAFF

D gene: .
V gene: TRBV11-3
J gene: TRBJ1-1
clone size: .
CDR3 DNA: TGTGCCAGCAGCTTAGAGCAGGGGATGGGTACTGAAGCTTTCTTT
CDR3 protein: CASSLEQGMGTEAFF

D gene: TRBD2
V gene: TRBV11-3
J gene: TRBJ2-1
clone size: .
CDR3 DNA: TGTGCCAGCAGCTTAGAACGGACTAGCGGATCCTACAATGAGCAGTTCTTC
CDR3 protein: CASSLERTSGSYNEQFF

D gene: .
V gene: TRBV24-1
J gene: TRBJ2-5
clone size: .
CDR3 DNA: TGTGCCACCAGTGATGCTCAGGGAGGCAAGAAGACCCAGTACTTC
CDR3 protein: CATSDAQGGKKTQYF

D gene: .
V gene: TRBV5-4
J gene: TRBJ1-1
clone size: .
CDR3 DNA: TGTGCCAGCAGCTTGTTCGGTGGGCCAGGGGTTGGCGGAGCTTTCTTT
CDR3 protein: CASSLFGGPGVGGAFF

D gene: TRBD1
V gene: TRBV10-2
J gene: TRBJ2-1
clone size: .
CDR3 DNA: TGCGCCAGCCGACAGGGATCCTACAATGAGCAGTTCTTC
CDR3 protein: CASRQGSYNEQFF

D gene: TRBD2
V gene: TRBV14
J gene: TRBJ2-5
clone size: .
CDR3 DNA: TGTGCCAGCAGCCATAGACTAGCGGAAGAGACCCAGTACTTC
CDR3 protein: CASSHRLAEETQYF

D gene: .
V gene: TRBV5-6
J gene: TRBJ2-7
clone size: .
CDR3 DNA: TGTGCCAGCAGAACTAGCCGGGGGAACCTATACGAGCAGTACTTC
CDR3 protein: CASRTSRGNLYEQYF

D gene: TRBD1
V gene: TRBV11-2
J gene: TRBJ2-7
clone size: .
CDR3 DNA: TGTGCCAGCAGCTTAGATCCGGGCAGGGGGAACGAGCAGTACTTC
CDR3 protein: CASSLDPGRGNEQYF

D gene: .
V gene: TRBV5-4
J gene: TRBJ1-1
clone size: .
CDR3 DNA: TGTGCCAGCAGCTTGGAAAGGGGGGGGACTGAAGCTTTCTTT
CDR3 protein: CASSLERGGTEAFF

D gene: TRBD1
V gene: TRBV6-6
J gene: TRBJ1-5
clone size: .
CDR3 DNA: TGTGCCAGCACTCGAGACCAGGGACAGGGGTTTTTTCAGCCCCAGCATTTT
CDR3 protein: CASTRDQGQGFFQPQHF

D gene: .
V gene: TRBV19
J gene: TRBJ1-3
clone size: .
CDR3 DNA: TGTGCCAGTAGTCCCAGGGGAGCAAACACCATATATTTT
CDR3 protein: CASSPRGANTIYF

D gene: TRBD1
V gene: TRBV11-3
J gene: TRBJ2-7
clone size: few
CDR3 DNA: TGTGCCAGCAGCTCTGACAGGGGGGACGAGCAGTACTTC
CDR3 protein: CASSSDRGDEQYF

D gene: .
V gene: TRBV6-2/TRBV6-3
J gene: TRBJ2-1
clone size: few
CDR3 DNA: TGTGCCAGCAGCCACGGGGGTGAGCAGTTCTTC
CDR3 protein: CASSHGGEQFF

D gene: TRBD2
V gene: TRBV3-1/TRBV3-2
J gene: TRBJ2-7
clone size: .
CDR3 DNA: TGTGCCAGCAGCCAACAGACTAGCGGGGCCTACGAGCAGTACTTC
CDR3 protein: CASSQQTSGAYEQYF

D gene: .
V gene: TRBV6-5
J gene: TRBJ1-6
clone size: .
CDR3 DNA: TGTGCCAGCAGTTACGCAATTCAGGATAACCCACCCCTCCACTTT
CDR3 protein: CASSYAIQDNPPLHF

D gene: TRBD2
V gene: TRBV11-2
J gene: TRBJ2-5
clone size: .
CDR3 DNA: TGTGCCAGCAGCTTAGGGGCTAGCGGAGAAGCTCGGGAGACCCAGTACTTC
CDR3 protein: CASSLGASGEARETQYF

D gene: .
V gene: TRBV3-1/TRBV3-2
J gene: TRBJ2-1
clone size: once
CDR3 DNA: TGTGCCAGCAGCCCAGGTTTAGGGACTCGGGACAATGAGCAGTTCTTC
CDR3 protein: CASSPGLGTRDNEQFF

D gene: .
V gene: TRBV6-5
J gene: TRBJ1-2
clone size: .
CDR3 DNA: TGTGCCAGCAGTTACGGGCGGCCTGGGGCAGGTGGCTACACCTTC
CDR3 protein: CASSYGRPGAGGYTF

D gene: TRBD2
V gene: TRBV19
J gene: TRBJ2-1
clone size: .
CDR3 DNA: TGTGCCAGTAGTACCCGGACTAGCGGGAGTTACAATGAGCAGTTCTTC
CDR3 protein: CASSTRTSGSYNEQFF

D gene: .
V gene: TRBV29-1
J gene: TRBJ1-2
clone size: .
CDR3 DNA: TGCAGCGTCCTACCAAGGCAGGAAACCTATGGCTACACCTTC
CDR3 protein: CSVLPRQETYGYTF

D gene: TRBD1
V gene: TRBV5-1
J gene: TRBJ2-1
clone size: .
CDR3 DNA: TGCGCCAGCAGCTACGGACAGGGGTTGAGCAATGAGCAGTTCTTC
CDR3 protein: CASSYGQGLSNEQFF

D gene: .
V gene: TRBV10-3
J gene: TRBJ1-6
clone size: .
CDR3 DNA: TGTGCCATCAGGGGGACTTCTGGTTCACCCCTCCACTTT
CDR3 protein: CAIRGTSGSPLHF

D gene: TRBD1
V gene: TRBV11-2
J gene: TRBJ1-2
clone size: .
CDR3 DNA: TGTGCCAGCAGCTATTGGACAGGGGGAGGAGATGGCTACACCTTC
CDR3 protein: CASSYWTGGGDGYTF

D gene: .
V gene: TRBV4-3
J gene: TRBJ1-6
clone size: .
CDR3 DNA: TGCGCCAGCAGCCAAGAGTCCATCAGGGTGAGGAATTCACCCCTCCACTTT
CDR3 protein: CASSQESIRVRNSPLHF

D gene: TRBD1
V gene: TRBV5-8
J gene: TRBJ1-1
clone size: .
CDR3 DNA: TGTGCCACCGACTCGACAGGGAACACTGGTGAAGCTTTCTTT
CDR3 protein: CATDSTGNTGEAFF

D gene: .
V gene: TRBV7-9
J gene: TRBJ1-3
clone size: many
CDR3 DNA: TGTGCCAGCAGCCCACCCTACAGGATGAGCTCTGGAAACACCATATATTTT
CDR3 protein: CASSPPYRMSSGNTIYF

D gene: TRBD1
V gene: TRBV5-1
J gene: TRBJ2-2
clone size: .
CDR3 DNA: TGCGCCAGCAGACAAGGACAGGGGGCAGGCACCGGGGAGCTGTTTTTT
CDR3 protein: CASRQGQGAGTGELFF

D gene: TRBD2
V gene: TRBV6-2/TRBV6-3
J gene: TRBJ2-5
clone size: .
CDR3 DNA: TGTGCCAGCAGTTACTCGAGCGGGAGGAGGGAGACCCAGTACTTC
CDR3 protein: CASSYSSGRRETQYF

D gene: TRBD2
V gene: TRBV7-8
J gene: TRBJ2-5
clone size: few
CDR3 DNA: TGTGCCAGCAGCCCCGGGAGGGTATTCAACCAAGAGACCCAGTACTTC
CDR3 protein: CASSPGRVFNQETQYF

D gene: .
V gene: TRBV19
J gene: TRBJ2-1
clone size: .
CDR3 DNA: TGTGCCAGTAGTATCGGCAGGGTCCAGGAAGGTGAGCAGTTCTTC
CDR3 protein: CASSIGRVQEGEQFF

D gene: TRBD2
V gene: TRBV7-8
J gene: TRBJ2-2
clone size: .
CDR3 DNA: TGTGCCAGCAGCCCCGGACTAGCGGGAGGTCCCGGGGAGCTGTTTTTT
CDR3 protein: CASSPGLAGGPGELFF

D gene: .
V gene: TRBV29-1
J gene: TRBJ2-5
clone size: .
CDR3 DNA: TGCACCACGTCCGGGGGTCCCCAGGAGACCCAGTACTTC
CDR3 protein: CTTSGGPQETQYF

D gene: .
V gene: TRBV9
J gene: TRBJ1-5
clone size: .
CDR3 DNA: TGTGCCAGCAGTAAAGGGGGGGAAAGACAGCCCCAGCATTTT
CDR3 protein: CASSKGGERQPQHF

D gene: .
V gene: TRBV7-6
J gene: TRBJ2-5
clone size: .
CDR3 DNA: TGTGCCAGCAGCTTAGCGGGGGGAACCCAAGAGACCCAGTACTTC
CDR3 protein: CASSLAGGTQETQYF